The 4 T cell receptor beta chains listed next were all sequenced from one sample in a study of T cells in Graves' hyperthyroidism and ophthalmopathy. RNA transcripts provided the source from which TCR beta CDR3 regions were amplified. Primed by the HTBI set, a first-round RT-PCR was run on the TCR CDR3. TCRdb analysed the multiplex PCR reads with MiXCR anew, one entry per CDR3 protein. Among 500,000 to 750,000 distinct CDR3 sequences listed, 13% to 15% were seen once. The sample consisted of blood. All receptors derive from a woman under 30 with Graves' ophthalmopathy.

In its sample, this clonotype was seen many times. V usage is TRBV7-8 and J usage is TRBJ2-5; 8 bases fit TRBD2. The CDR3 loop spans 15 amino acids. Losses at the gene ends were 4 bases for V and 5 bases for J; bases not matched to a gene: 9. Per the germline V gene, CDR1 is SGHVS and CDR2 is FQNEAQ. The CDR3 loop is CASSSTGTRGETQYF. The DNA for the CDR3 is TGTGCCAGCAGCTCGACCGGGACTAGGGGTGAGACCCAGTACTTC.

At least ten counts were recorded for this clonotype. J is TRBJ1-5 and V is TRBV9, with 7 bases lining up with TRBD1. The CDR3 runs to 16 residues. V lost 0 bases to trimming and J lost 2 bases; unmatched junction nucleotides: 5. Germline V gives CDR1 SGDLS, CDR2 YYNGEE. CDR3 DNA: TGTGCCAGCAGCGTAGGCACAGGGGTGGGCAATCAGCCCCAGCATTTT. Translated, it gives CASSVGTGVGNQPQHF.

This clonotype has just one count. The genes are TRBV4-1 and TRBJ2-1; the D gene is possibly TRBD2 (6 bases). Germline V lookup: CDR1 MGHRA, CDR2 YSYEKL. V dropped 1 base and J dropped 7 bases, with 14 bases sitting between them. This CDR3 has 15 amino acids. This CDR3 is CASSQGGVGRNEQFF. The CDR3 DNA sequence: TGCGCCAGCAGCCAAGGGGGGGTGGGGAGGAATGAGCAGTTCTTC.

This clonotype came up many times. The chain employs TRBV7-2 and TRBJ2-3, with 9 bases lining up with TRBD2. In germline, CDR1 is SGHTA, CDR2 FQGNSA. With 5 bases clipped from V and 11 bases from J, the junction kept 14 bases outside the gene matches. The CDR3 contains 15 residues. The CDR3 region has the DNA TGTGCCAGCAGCCTGACTAGCGGACGGGACCTCGGGCAGTATTTT. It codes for CASSLTSGRDLGQYF.